The 16 T cell receptor beta chains given below trace back to one sample, sequenced in a study of cytomegalovirus exposure and HLA in healthy donors. The PCR contained 60 Vbeta and 13 Jbeta primers. Clones were read by immunoSEQ multiplex PCR, and TCRdb kept only the in-frame ones, dropping some. The top ten clones hold approximately 0.22% of a sample with fewer than 250,000 clones, roughly four fifths of them seen once. The sequenced sample was PBMCs. These receptors came from a girl aged 2-15 years in good health and CMV-seronegative.

This chain links TRBV5-1 with TRBJ2-7; possible D gene TRBD2, 5 bases. CDR3 length: 14 residues. Trimming cost V 4 bases and J 6 bases, with 17 bases left between them. In germline, CDR1 is SGHRS, CDR2 YFSETQ. The CDR3 loop is CASSLRTGSSEQYF. CDR3 nucleotides: TGCGCCAGCAGCCTGAGGACTGGGTCGAGCGAGCAGTACTTC.

This sequence joins TRBV6-6 and TRBJ1-1, with D perhaps TRBD1 (5 bases). CDR1 MNHNY and CDR2 SVGAGI come from the germline V gene (reference sequence). With 5 bases removed from V and 1 base from J, the gap between germline ends came to 11 bases. The CDR3 is 14 amino acids. The CDR3 DNA is TGTGCCAGCAGTCGCGGGGGTACGAACACTGAAGCTTTCTTT. Residues: CASSRGGTNTEAFF.

The chain combines TRBV18 with TRBJ1-1; tentative D call: TRBD1 (5 bases). Germline values: CDR1 KGHSH, CDR2 LQKENI. The CDR3 has 14 amino acids. V dropped 8 bases and J dropped 2 bases, with 15 bases sitting between them. The CDR3 protein is CASGLGGGNTEAFF. The DNA of the CDR3 is TGTGCCAGCGGCCTCGGGGGAGGAAACACTGAAGCTTTCTTT.

This sequence joins TRBV5-6 and TRBJ2-5; TRBD1 aligns across 7 bases. This CDR3 has 14 amino acids. With V trimmed by 0 bases and J by 4 bases, 3 bases remained unmatched. Germline lookup yields CDR1 SGHDT and CDR2 YYEEEE. The CDR3 nucleotides read TGTGCCAGCAGCTTGGGAAGGGGGCGAGAGACCCAGTACTTC. This codes for CASSLGRGRETQYF.

The V and J genes are TRBV10-2 and TRBJ1-1; 8 bases are shared with TRBD1. CDR1 is WSHSY and CDR2 is SAAADI in the germline V gene. Germline trimming cut 6 bases from V and 3 bases from J; bases unmatched to any gene: 6. The CDR3 sequence is 14 residues long. In DNA form, the CDR3 reads TGCGCCAGCAGAACAGGGGGGGTGGACACTGAAGCTTTCTTT. This gives the protein CASRTGGVDTEAFF.

The rearrangement uses TRBV27 and TRBJ2-1, with 8 bases matching TRBD2. Germline assignment: CDR1 MNHEY and CDR2 SMNVEV (reference sequence). V shed 3 bases, J shed 3 bases, and the junction held 4 bases outside the gene matches. The CDR3 spans 15 residues. The chain's CDR3 is CASSLSGGNYNEQFF. DNA for the CDR3: TGTGCCAGCAGTTTGTCGGGGGGGAACTACAATGAGCAGTTCTTC.

The chain links TRBV19 to TRBJ1-5; TRBD1 matches 8 bases. CDR1 LNHDA and CDR2 SQIVND come from the germline V gene (reference sequence). The CDR3 consists of 15 residues. V was pared by 4 bases and J by 6 bases, with 8 bases of the junction left unmatched. The CDR3 here is CASSRGQGRSQPQHF. DNA for the CDR3: TGTGCCAGTAGTAGAGGACAGGGTCGGAGTCAGCCCCAGCATTTT.

This sequence joins TRBV25-1 and TRBJ2-3; 10 positions match TRBD2. J gave up 5 bases and V 4 bases, and 9 bases lay outside the gene matches. This CDR3 is built from 16 residues. Germline loops: CDR1 MGHDK, CDR2 SYGVNS. This CDR3 reads CASSVLTSGTRDTQYF. DNA for the CDR3: TGTGCCAGCAGTGTTCTAACTAGCGGGACCAGAGATACGCAGTATTTT.

In this sample, this clone turned up a few times. The chain's CDR3 is CASRDRGDSLYEQYF. The CDR3, as DNA: TGTGCCAGTAGGGACAGGGGGGACTCTCTCTACGAGCAGTACTTC. The chain is built from TRBV19 and TRBJ2-7; 10 bases are a match to TRBD1. The V gene's germline CDR1 is LNHDA and CDR2 SQIVND (reference sequence). J lost 3 bases, V lost 6 bases, and 8 bases had no gene match. The CDR3 extends over 15 amino acids.

The chain is built from TRBV5-4 and TRBJ2-3, with a weak D call TRBD2 (6 bases). Trimming removed 0 bases at V and 1 base at J, with 9 bases between. The CDR3 sequence is 15 residues long. CDR1 is SGHNT, CDR2 YYREEE, per germline (reference sequence). This chain's CDR3 is CASSLAGVRTDTQYF. The DNA of the CDR3 is TGTGCCAGCAGCTTGGCGGGAGTCCGCACAGATACGCAGTATTTT.

The V and J genes are TRBV7-9 and TRBJ1-5, with 7 bases lining up with TRBD1. Trimming took 5 bases from V and 3 from J; bases not matched to a gene: 7. The CDR3 is 15 residues long. From germline, CDR1 is SEHNR and CDR2 FQNEAQ (reference sequence). In nucleotides, the CDR3 is TGTGCCAGCAGCCCAAACAGGGGAATCAATCAGCCCCAGCATTTT. Translation gives CASSPNRGINQPQHF.

A single count supports this clone. This chain links TRBV6-5 with TRBJ1-5; perhaps TRBD1 as D (5 bases). Germline V gives CDR1 MNHEY, CDR2 SVGAGI. The CDR3 spans 15 residues. The V end was cut by 0 bases, the J end by 7 bases, with 13 bases between. CDR3 sequence: CASSYSVRADQPQHF. For the CDR3, the DNA is TGTGCCAGCAGTTACTCAGTCAGGGCGGACCAGCCCCAGCATTTT.

The V call is TRBV28, the J call TRBJ2-5, with 11 nucleotides matching TRBD1. With the DNA end fitting TRBJ2-7 better, the J assignment may be wrong. From germline, CDR1 is MDHEN and CDR2 SYDVKM. This CDR3 spans 17 amino acids. CDR3 in amino acids: CASSYELGQGDPNEQYF. The CDR3 DNA reads as TGTGCCAGCAGTTATGAACTGGGACAGGGGGATCCTAACGAGCAGTACTTC.

This rearrangement joins TRBV5-5 to TRBJ1-2; D not resolved. Trimming shortened V by 0 bases and J by 2 bases, and 8 bases separated the two germline ends. The CDR3 is 14 amino acids. Germline CDR1 reads SGHKS; CDR2 reads YYEKEE (reference sequence). The CDR3 bases are TGTGCCAGCAGCTTGGTTCCTAGGAACTATGGCTACACCTTC. Its translation: CASSLVPRNYGYTF.

The V gene is TRBV5-6, the J gene TRBJ2-7; D is unresolved. Trimming removed 0 bases at V and 4 bases at J, with 5 bases between. CDR1 is SGHDT and CDR2 is YYEEEE in the germline V gene. The length of the CDR3 is 12 residues. CDR3 loop: CASSLGVYEQYF. CDR3 DNA sequence: TGTGCCAGCAGCTTGGGAGTATACGAGCAGTACTTC.

CDR3 bases: TGTGCCAGCAGTTCTCTACCCGAGGGCTTCAATGAGCAGTTCTTC. Amino acids: CASSSLPEGFNEQFF. The chain recombines TRBV9 with TRBJ2-1; D is possibly TRBD2 (5 bases). The CDR3 spans 15 residues. Per the germline V gene, CDR1 is SGDLS and CDR2 is YYNGEE. Trimming stripped 5 bases from V and 6 bases from J, with 18 bases between.